Listed here are 27 T cell receptor beta chains from one sample, sequenced in a study of T-cell reconstitution after alpha-beta-depleted transplantation in children (dated by TCRdb to 2015 to 2016). Receptors were amplified or captured by PCR. The sample was run on an Illumina HiSeq 2500. TCR libraries were prepared with molecular barcoding, using unique molecular identifiers to normalize TCRbeta repertoire quantification. TCRdb's own reprocessing of the public reads used fastp at Q25 and MiXCR and kept productive beta chains. Every entry covers one CDR3 protein and lists the most common genes and DNA from its rows. This sample gives hundreds of thousands of distinct CDR3 sequences in total; around 16% of them show up just once. Approximately 1.1% of the sample belongs to the ten largest clones. The starting material was PBMCs from the stem cell graft donor, obtained from the stem cell graft. These receptors were collected from a human donor who donated a stem cell graft to a child with acute myeloid leukemia.

This clonotype has more than one count but fewer than ten. This chain links TRBV20-1 with TRBJ2-3, with D perhaps TRBD1 or TRBD2 (5 bases each). The germline V gene encodes CDR1 DFQATT and CDR2 SNEGSKA (reference sequence). Trimming removed 1 base at V and 4 bases at J, with 21 bases between. CDR3 length equals 17 residues. CDR3 protein: CSARVLVRDLEADTQYF. Here the CDR3 DNA reads TGCAGTGCTAGAGTCTTGGTCCGGGACCTGGAGGCAGATACGCAGTATTTT.

This clonotype was counted between two and nine times. This rearrangement joins TRBV29-1 to TRBJ2-5, with 7 bases that match TRBD1. In germline, CDR1 is SQVTM, CDR2 ANQGSEA. The CDR3 spans 14 residues. The J segment lost 2 bases and the V segment lost 6 bases, leaving 9 bases of the junction unmatched. Here the CDR3 DNA reads TGCAGCGTAGGGGACAGCCCATTTCAAGAGACCCAGTACTTC. This encodes CSVGDSPFQETQYF.

This clonotype was seen at least ten times. The rearrangement uses TRBV20-1 and TRBJ2-1, with 8 bases aligning to TRBD2. V shed 1 base, J shed 0 bases, and the junction held 2 bases outside the gene matches. This CDR3 is 15 amino acids long. Germline-derived CDR1 and CDR2 are DFQATT and SNEGSKA (reference sequence). The chain's CDR3 is CSARGGGFSYNEQFF. In DNA form, the CDR3 reads TGCAGTGCTAGAGGCGGGGGGTTCTCCTACAATGAGCAGTTCTTC.

The chain uses TRBV7-2 and TRBJ2-1; TRBD2 matches at 8 bases. V trimming: 5 bases; J trimming: 9 bases; junction bases outside the gene matches: 15. CDR3 length: 16 amino acids. Germline V CDR1 and CDR2: SGHTA, FQGNSA. The CDR3 here is CASSRGGSGGGREQFF. DNA of the CDR3: TGTGCCAGCAGCCGGGGGGGGAGCGGGGGAGGTCGTGAGCAGTTCTTC.

This clonotype was seen only a few times. The chain uses TRBV29-1 and TRBJ2-1; 16 nucleotides match TRBD2. The CDR3 totals 14 residues. V was pared by 5 bases and J by 8 bases, with 3 bases of the junction left unmatched. Per the germline V gene, CDR1 is SQVTM and CDR2 is ANQGSEA. CDR3: CSVRGLAGGYEQFF. Here the CDR3 DNA reads TGCAGCGTTAGGGGACTAGCGGGGGGGTATGAGCAGTTCTTC.

This clonotype has a handful of counts. The V call is TRBV7-3, the J call TRBJ2-7, with 7 positions matching TRBD1. The germline gives CDR1 SGHTA, CDR2 FQGTGA. This CDR3 is built from 13 residues. V dropped 0 bases and J dropped 9; count of bases not matched to a gene: 5. CDR3 bases: TGTGCCAGCAGCTTAACACAGGGGCTTAGGCAGTACGTC. It specifies CASSLTQGLRQYV.

The CDR3 protein is CASSLEAGGVYEQYF. The CDR3 DNA reads TGTGCCAGCAGCTTAGAAGCGGGGGGGGTCTACGAGCAGTACTTC. The rearrangement links TRBV7-8 to TRBJ2-7; 10 positions agree with TRBD2. V shed 1 base and J 3 bases; nucleotides not matched to a gene: 3. Germline CDR1 and CDR2: SGHVS and FQNEAQ. The CDR3 consists of 15 residues.

This clonotype appeared many times. The rearrangement joins TRBV10-3 to TRBJ2-3; tentatively, D is TRBD1 (8 bases). The ends were cut back, 5 bases at V and 1 base at J, with 10 bases in the middle. The CDR3 totals 14 residues. Germline CDR1 reads ENHRY; CDR2 reads SYGVKD. The CDR3 DNA is TGTGCCATCAGTACAGGGGGGGGCACAGATACGCAGTATTTT. Translated: CAISTGGGTDTQYF.

J is TRBJ2-2 and V is TRBV20-1, with 11 bases fitting TRBD2. Germline values: CDR1 DFQATT, CDR2 SNEGSKA (reference sequence). V shed 5 bases and J 6 bases; nucleotides not matched to a gene: 20. The CDR3 contains 19 residues. The CDR3 sequence is CSAERSSGGAMSNAGELFF. DNA of the CDR3: TGCAGTGCTGAGAGGAGTAGCGGGGGGGCCATGTCTAACGCCGGGGAGCTGTTTTTT.

This clonotype showed up many times. The chain carries TRBV29-1 and TRBJ1-1, with 8 bases identical to TRBD1. The trim removed 6 bases at V and 0 bases at J, leaving 0 bases unmatched. The length of the CDR3 is 12 residues. Per germline, CDR1 SQVTM and CDR2 ANQGSEA. Written as DNA, the CDR3 is TGCAGCGTGGGACAGGTGAACACTGAAGCTTTCTTT. It is translated as CSVGQVNTEAFF.

In its sample, this clonotype was seen many times. J is TRBJ2-3 and V is TRBV20-1; D not certain. Deletions cut 7 bases from V and 2 bases from J, with 13 bases between. The CDR3 spans 13 residues. In germline, CDR1 is DFQATT, CDR2 SNEGSKA (reference sequence). CDR3 coding DNA: TGCAGTGTTCCGACCCGATCCACAGATACGCAGTATTTT. It encodes CSVPTRSTDTQYF.

This chain connects TRBV6-1 to TRBJ2-4; weak D call: TRBD2 (5 bases). Looked up from germline, CDR1 is MNHNS and CDR2 is SASEGT. This CDR3 is built from 16 residues. The V end was cut by 4 bases, the J end by 0 bases, with 13 bases between. The CDR3 DNA reads TGTGCCAGCAGTGCTCAGCGGAACATAGCCAAAAACATTCAGTACTTC. Translation: CASSAQRNIAKNIQYF.

This clonotype was picked up many times. This chain uses TRBV20-1 with TRBJ1-2; D not certain. The V gene's germline CDR1 is DFQATT and CDR2 SNEGSKA (reference sequence). The CDR3 sequence is 11 residues long. Trimming shortened V by 0 bases and J by 8 bases, and 7 bases separated the two germline ends. The CDR3: CSAREGRGYTF. CDR3 DNA: TGCAGTGCTAGAGAAGGGCGAGGCTACACCTTC.

This clonotype was found once. The rearrangement uses TRBV7-8 and TRBJ1-5; no definite D call. Germline CDR1 and CDR2: SGHVS and FQNEAQ. The CDR3 is 14 residues long. V shed 4 bases and J shed 3 bases, with 10 bases lying between them. The CDR3 protein is CASSWALHNQPQHF. The CDR3 nucleotides read TGTGCCAGCAGCTGGGCCCTGCACAATCAGCCCCAGCATTTT. Drawing the rest from reference TRBV7-8 and TRBJ1-5, the complete variable domain is GAGVSQSPRYKVAKRGQDVALRCDPISGHVSLFWYQQALGQGPEFLTYFQNEAQLDKSGLPSDRFFAERPEGSVSTLKIQRTQQEDSAVYLCASSWALHNQPQHFGDGTRLSIL.

This clonotype was picked up a small number of times. J is TRBJ2-2 and V is TRBV24-1, with 7 nucleotides matching TRBD1. Per germline, CDR1 KGHDR and CDR2 SFDVKD. CDR3 length equals 15 residues. V gave up 3 bases and J gave up 4 bases; unmatched junction bases: 4. The chain's CDR3 is CATSDPRQGTGELFF. CDR3 bases: TGTGCCACCAGTGATCCTCGACAGGGCACCGGGGAGCTGTTTTTT.

The J gene is TRBJ2-4, the V gene TRBV20-1; tentatively, D is TRBD2 (6 bases). This CDR3 spans 15 amino acids. Germline CDR1 is DFQATT and CDR2 is SNEGSKA (reference sequence). With 6 bases removed from V and 3 bases from J, the gap between germline ends came to 18 bases. The CDR3, as DNA: TGCAGTGCGCCGGTATGGGGGGTCAACAAAAACATTCAGTACTTC. This gives the protein CSAPVWGVNKNIQYF.

This clonotype was detected many times. This chain connects TRBV27 to TRBJ2-3; 7 bases agree with TRBD2. Germline V gene lookup returns CDR1 MNHEY and CDR2 SMNVEV (reference sequence). The CDR3 length is 16 residues. V was clipped by 3 bases and J by 5 bases; unmatched bases: 11. The CDR3 is CASSFPRSGVRDTQYF. The DNA of the CDR3 is TGTGCCAGCAGTTTCCCTCGAAGCGGGGTTAGAGATACGCAGTATTTT.

This clonotype was counted many times. CDR3 sequence (DNA): TGCAGTGCTCAAGGTCTACGAGTCGGAGAGACCCAGTACTTC. Amino acids: CSAQGLRVGETQYF. The chain links TRBV20-1 to TRBJ2-5; D gene unclear. The germline CDR1 and CDR2 sequences are DFQATT and SNEGSKA (reference sequence). This CDR3 has 14 amino acids. The V gene lost 5 bases and the J gene lost 4 bases, with 17 bases spanning the gap.

This clonotype has a count of ten or more. The rearrangement uses TRBV12-3 or TRBV12-4 and TRBJ1-1; D uncertain. The CDR3 is 13 residues long. Trimming removed 2 bases at V and 1 base at J, with 5 bases between. CDR3 bases: TGTGCCAGCAGTTTATACAGGAACACTGAAGCTTTCTTT. Translating it yields CASSLYRNTEAFF.

This clonotype was found many times. The V and J genes are TRBV27 and TRBJ2-3; 12 bases are shared with TRBD2. The CDR3 has 19 residues. After removal of 5 bases from V and 0 bases from J, the junction contained 12 bases not matched to a gene. Germline V gene sequence: CDR1 MNHEY, CDR2 SMNVEV (reference sequence). The CDR3 sequence: CASSRLAGADYSSTDTQYF. DNA of the CDR3: TGTGCCAGCAGTCGACTAGCGGGGGCCGACTACTCTAGCACAGATACGCAGTATTTT.

This clonotype was seen repeatedly, ten times or more. This sequence joins TRBV9 and TRBJ1-2, with TRBD1 matching 8 bases. In germline, CDR1 is SGDLS, CDR2 YYNGEE. This CDR3 has 15 residues. J gave up 3 bases and V 2 bases, and 6 bases lay outside the gene matches. Written as DNA, the CDR3 is TGTGCCAGCAGCGTCGACAGGGGTACTTACTATGGCTACACCTTC. Encoded protein: CASSVDRGTYYGYTF.

Many counts were recorded for this clonotype. The chain joins TRBV20-1 to TRBJ2-5, with D possibly being TRBD1 (5 bases). CDR3 size: 15 residues. The germline V gene encodes CDR1 DFQATT and CDR2 SNEGSKA (reference sequence). V was cut by 2 bases and J by 5 bases, with 18 bases left in between. CDR3 bases: TGCAGTGCTAGAAGGGGCCAGGGCCGGCCGGAGACCCAGTACTTC. Residues: CSARRGQGRPETQYF.

V and J are TRBV20-1 and TRBJ1-2, with 9 bases aligning to TRBD1. CDR1 and CDR2 from the germline V gene are DFQATT and SNEGSKA (reference sequence). CDR3 length: 16 residues. J lost 6 bases, V lost 1 base, and 12 bases had no gene match. This chain's CDR3 is CSARALGDRATNGYTF. CDR3 DNA: TGCAGTGCTAGAGCCCTAGGGGACAGGGCGACAAATGGCTACACCTTC.

A note on this clonotype: This clone may be a read error of a much larger clone one base away. This chain links TRBV20-1 with TRBJ1-1; no reliable D call. This CDR3 contains 14 residues. Per germline, CDR1 DFQATT and CDR2 SNEGSKA (reference sequence). Deletions cut 0 bases from V and 6 bases from J, with 14 bases between. This CDR3 reads CSARDPVKNSEAFF. CDR3 DNA sequence: TGCAGTGCTAGAGATCCCGTCAAAAACTCTGAAGCTTTCTTT.

This clonotype was counted only a few times. The chain carries TRBV24-1 and TRBJ2-7; TRBD1 matches 9 bases. Germline trimming cut 4 bases from V and 4 bases from J; bases unmatched to any gene: 7. The CDR3 length is 15 residues. From germline, CDR1 is KGHDR and CDR2 SFDVKD. This CDR3 is CATSEGQGTLYEQYF. The CDR3 DNA reads as TGTGCCACCAGTGAGGGACAGGGCACCTTATACGAGCAGTACTTC.

The rearrangement links TRBV5-1 to TRBJ2-7; a weak D match, TRBD1 (6 bases). CDR3 length: 17 residues. Germline V lookup: CDR1 SGHRS, CDR2 YFSETQ. Trimming pared 0 bases from V and 13 bases from J, leaving 29 bases between. CDR3 sequence reads: CASSLDRPGQSRRGHYF. As DNA, the CDR3 is TGCGCCAGCAGCTTGGATCGTCCCGGACAGTCCAGGCGAGGGCATTACTTC.

This sequence joins TRBV27 and TRBJ2-7; perhaps TRBD1 as D (6 bases). The CDR3 runs 13 residues. V was cut by 5 bases and J by 2 bases, with 10 bases left in between. Germline V gene sequence: CDR1 MNHEY, CDR2 SMNVEV (reference sequence). CDR3 nucleotide sequence: TGTGCCAGCAGTGCGGACAGCACCTACGAGCAGTACTTC. Encoded protein: CASSADSTYEQYF.